Here is one TCR beta chain with its context. Its antigen is not known. TCRdb keeps only in-frame clones here, not all; method: immunoSEQ multiplex PCR. The sample records 210,000 or so clones, approximately 94% being singletons. Per the germline V gene, CDR1 is SGHDT and CDR2 is YYEEEE. The CDR3 runs 14 residues. J lost 2 bases, V lost 4 bases, and 4 bases had no gene match. This record comes from a study of T cell responses to AZD1222 COVID-19 vaccine. Study-wide results and caveats: Across the whole spike, CD4 TCRs peaked at regions 160-218 and 743-854. Reportedly, nearly half of unique spike TCRs recognized epitopes outside B.1.351/B.1.1.7 mutations.

The receptor was isolated from an adult in good health. The specimen comprised peripheral blood, sampled on day 0 of MenACWY control vaccination. The chain combines TRBV5-6 with TRBJ1-2; 8 bases match TRBD1. The CDR3 bases are TGTGCCAGCAGCAGACAGGGGATCAACTATGGCTACACCTTC. As protein: CASSRQGINYGYTF.